This T cell receptor beta chain is drawn from a study of blood T cell repertoires in COVID-19. For the study at large: T cells, B-cell-depleted T cells, or PBMCs provided the cDNA or gDNA that served as material.

Original handling: Estimation of nucleated cell counts relied on the amplification of reference gene primers. Sequenced by immunoSEQ multiplex PCR; TCRdb stores in-frame clones only, minus some. V, J and clone size reflect that table, while D and trimming were determined from the DNA. This table has 150,000 or so clones, about 86% appearing once. V trimming: 1 base; J trimming: 3 bases; junction bases outside the gene matches: 5. Germline V lookup: CDR1 SEHNR, CDR2 FQNEAQ (reference sequence). This CDR3 has 16 residues. The V gene is TRBV7-9, the J gene TRBJ2-1, with 8 bases matching TRBD1. This clonotype was sampled from a man aged 60-69 years with acute or convalescent COVID-19. The sequencing sample was made of peripheral blood. CDR3 DNA sequence: TGTGCCAGCAGCTTAGGCCAGGGGGCTATCTACAATGAGCAGTTCTTC. This codes for CASSLGQGAIYNEQFF.